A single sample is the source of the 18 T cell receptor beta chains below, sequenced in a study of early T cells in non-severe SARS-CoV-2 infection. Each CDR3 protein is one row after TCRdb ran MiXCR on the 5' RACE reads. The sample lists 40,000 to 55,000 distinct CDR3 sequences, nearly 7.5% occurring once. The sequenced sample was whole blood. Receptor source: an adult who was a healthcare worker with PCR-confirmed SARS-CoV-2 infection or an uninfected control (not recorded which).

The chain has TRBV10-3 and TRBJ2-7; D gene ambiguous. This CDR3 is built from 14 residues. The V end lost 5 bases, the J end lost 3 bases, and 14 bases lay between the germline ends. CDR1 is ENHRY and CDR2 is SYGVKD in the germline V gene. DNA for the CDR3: TGTGCCATCAGTTCAATAGGGATTGTCTACGAGCAGTACTTC. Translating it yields CAISSIGIVYEQYF.

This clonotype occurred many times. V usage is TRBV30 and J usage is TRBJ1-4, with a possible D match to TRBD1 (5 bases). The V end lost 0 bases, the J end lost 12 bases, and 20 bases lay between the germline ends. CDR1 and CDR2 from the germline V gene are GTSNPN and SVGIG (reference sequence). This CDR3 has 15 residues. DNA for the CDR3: TGTGCCTGGAGTGTACAAAGGGCCGGGGGTGAGGAACTGTTTTTT. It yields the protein CAWSVQRAGGEELFF.

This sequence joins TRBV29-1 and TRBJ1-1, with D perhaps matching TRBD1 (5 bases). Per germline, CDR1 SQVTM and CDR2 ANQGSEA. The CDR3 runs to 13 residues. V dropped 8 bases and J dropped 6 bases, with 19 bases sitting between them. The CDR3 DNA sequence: TGCAGCATTTCACGGGCGAGGGGCGCTGAAGCTTTCTTT. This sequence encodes CSISRARGAEAFF.

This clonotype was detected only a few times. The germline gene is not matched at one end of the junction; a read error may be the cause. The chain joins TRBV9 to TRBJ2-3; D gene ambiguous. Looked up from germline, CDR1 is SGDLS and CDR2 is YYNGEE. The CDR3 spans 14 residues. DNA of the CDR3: TGTGCCAGCAGCGTAGATTCGACGGGTGATATGCAGTATTTT. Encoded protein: CASSVDSTGDMQYF.

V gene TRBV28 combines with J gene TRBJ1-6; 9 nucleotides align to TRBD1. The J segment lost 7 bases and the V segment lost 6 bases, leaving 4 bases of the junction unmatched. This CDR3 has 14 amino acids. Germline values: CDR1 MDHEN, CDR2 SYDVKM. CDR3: CASSEGQGNSPLHF. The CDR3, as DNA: TGTGCCAGCAGCGAAGGACAGGGGAATTCACCCCTCCACTTT. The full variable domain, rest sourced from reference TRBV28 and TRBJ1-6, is DVKVTQSSRYLVKRTGEKVFLECVQDMDHENMFWYRQDPGLGLRLIYFSYDVKMKEKGDIPEGYSVSREKKERFSLILESASTNQTSMYLCASSEGQGNSPLHFGNGTRLTVT.

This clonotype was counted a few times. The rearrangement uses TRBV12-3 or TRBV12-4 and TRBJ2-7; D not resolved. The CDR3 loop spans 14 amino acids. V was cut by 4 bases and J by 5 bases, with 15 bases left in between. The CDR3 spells CASSWTAGSDEQYF. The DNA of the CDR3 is TGTGCCAGCAGTTGGACGGCTGGAAGTGACGAGCAGTACTTC.

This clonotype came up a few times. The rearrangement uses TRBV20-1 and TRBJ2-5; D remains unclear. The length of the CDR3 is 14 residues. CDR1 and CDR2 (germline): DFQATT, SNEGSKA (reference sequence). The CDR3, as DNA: TGCAGCCTCCTCCAAACTACCATCGAGGAGACCCAGTACTTC. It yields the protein CSLLQTTIEETQYF.

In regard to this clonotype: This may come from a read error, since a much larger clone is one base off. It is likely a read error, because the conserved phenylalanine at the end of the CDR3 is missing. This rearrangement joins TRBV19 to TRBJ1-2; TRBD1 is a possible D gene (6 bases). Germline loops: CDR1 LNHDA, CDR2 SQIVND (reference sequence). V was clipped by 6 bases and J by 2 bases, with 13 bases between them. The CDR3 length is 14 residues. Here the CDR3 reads CASRSLGQNYGYTY. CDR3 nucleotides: TGTGCCAGTAGGAGTCTAGGACAGAACTATGGCTACACCTAC.

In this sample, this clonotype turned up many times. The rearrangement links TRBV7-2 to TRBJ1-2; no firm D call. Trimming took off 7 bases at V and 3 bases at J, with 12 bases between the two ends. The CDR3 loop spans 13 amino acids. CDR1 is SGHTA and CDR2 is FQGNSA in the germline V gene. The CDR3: CASTLRKDYGYTF. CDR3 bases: TGTGCCAGCACCCTTAGGAAGGACTATGGCTACACCTTC.

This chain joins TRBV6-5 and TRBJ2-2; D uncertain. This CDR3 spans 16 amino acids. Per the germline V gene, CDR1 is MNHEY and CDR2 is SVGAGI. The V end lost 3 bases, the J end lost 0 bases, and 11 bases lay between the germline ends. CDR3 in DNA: TGTGCCAGCAGTTATTTGGGCAGTTCGAACACCGGGGAGCTGTTTTTT. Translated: CASSYLGSSNTGELFF.

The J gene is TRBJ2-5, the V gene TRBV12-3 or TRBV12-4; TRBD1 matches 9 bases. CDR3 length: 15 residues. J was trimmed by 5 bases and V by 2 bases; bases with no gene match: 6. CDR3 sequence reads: CASSLLTGGRETQYF. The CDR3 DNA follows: TGTGCCAGCAGTTTACTTACAGGGGGCCGGGAGACCCAGTACTTC.

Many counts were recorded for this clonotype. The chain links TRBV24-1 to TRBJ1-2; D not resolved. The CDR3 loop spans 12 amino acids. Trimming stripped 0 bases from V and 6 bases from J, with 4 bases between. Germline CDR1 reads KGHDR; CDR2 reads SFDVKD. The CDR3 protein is CATSDLWNGYTF. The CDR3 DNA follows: TGTGCCACCAGTGATTTGTGGAATGGCTACACCTTC.

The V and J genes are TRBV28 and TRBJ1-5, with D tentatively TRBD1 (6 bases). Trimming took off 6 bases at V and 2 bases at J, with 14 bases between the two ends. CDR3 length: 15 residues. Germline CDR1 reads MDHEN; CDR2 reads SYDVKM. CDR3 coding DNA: TGTGCCAGCAGCTGGACAGATTCGGGCAATCAGCCCCAGCATTTT. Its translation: CASSWTDSGNQPQHF.

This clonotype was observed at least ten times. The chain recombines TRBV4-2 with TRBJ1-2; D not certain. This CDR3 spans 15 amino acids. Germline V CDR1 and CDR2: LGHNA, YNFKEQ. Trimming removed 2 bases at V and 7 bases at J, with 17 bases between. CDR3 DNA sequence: TGTGCCAGCAGCCAACATAGTGGCGGACCGGCTGGCTACACCTTC. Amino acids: CASSQHSGGPAGYTF.

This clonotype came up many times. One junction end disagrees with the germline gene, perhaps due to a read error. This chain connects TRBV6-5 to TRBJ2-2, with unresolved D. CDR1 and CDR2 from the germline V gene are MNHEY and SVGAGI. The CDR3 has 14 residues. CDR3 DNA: TGTGCCAGCAGTAACTCAGTCCGAACCGGGGAGCTGTTTTTT. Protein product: CASSNSVRTGELFF.

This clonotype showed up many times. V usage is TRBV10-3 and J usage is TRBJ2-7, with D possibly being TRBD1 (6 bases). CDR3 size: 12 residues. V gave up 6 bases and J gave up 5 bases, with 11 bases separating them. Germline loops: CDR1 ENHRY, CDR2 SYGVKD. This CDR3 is CAISLTGNEQYF. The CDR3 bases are TGTGCCATCAGCCTGACAGGTAACGAGCAGTACTTC.

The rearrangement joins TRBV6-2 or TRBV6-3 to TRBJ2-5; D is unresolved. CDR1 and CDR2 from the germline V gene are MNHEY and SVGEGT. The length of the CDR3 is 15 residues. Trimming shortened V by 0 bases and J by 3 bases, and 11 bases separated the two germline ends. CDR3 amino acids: CASSYSGTSKETQYF. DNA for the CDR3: TGTGCCAGCAGTTACTCCGGCACTTCCAAAGAGACCCAGTACTTC.

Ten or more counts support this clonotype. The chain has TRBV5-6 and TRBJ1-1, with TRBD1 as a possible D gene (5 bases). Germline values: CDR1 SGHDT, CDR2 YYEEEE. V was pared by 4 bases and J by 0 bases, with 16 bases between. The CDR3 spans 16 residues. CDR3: CASSLTAKPMNTEAFF. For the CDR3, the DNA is TGTGCCAGCAGCCTGACAGCAAAACCCATGAACACTGAAGCTTTCTTT. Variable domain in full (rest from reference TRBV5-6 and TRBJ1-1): DAGVTQSPTHLIKTRGQQVTLRCSPKSGHDTVSWYQQALGQGPQFIFQYYEEEERQRGNFPDRFSGHQFPNYSSELNVNALLLGDSALYLCASSLTAKPMNTEAFFGQGTRLTVV.